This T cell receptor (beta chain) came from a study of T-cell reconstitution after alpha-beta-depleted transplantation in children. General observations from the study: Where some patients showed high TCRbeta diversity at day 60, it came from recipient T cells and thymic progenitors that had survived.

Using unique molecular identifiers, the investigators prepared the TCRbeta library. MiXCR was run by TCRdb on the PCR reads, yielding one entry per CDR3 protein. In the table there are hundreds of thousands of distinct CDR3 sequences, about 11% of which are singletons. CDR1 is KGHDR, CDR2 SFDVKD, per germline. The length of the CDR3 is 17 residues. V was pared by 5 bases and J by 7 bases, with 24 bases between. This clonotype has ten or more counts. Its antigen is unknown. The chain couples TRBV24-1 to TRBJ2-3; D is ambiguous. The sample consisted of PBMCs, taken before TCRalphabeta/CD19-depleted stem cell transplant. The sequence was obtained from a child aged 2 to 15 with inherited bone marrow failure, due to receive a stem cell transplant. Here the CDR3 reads CATSGRHPNASTHTQYF. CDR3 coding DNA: TGTGCCACCAGTGGGCGACACCCTAACGCCTCCACCCATACGCAGTATTTT.